This TCR beta chain was identified in a study of cytomegalovirus exposure and HLA in healthy donors. General study points: Fewer N-insertions than the roughly 670-donor mean were reportedly shown by an Asian-associated ancestry cluster in a later analysis.

The PCR was carried out with 60 Vbeta primers and 13 Jbeta primers. Using immunoSEQ multiplex PCR, the repertoire was profiled, and TCRdb retains in-frame clones only, with some absent. The table has fewer than 60,000 clones, less than 70% seen once. A word on this clone: What it recognizes is unknown.

The germline CDR1 and CDR2 sequences are GTSNPN and SVGIG (reference sequence). V lost 2 bases and J lost 1, with 4 bases in between. The CDR3 loop spans 12 amino acids. The TCR comes from a human donor in good health. Sequencing used PBMCs. The V call is TRBV30, the J call TRBJ2-3; no reliable D call. The CDR3: CAWSPGTDTQYF. The CDR3 DNA sequence: TGTGCCTGGAGTCCAGGCACAGATACGCAGTATTTT.